One and the same sample provided the 7 T cell receptor beta chains below, sequenced in a study of shared clonotypes between healthy human individuals. The repertoire was sequenced with immunoSEQ multiplex PCR; TCRdb's copy has only in-frame clones and lacks some. The repertoire has about 1.5 million clones, around 98% of them found once; the top ten carry around 0.47%. Sequenced sample: naive CD4+ T cells sorted from blood. Indicated subset: CD45RA+ positively selected. These receptor sequences come from a man younger than 40 in good health.

The chain carries TRBV7-2 and TRBJ2-1; 8 bases are shared with TRBD2. Germline CDR1 SGHTA, CDR2 FQGNSA. The CDR3 is 18 amino acids. V was pared by 1 base and J by 7 bases, with 15 bases of the junction left unmatched. The CDR3 DNA is TGTGCCAGCAGCTTAGACTCGACTGGGACTAGTTTTTTGAATGAGCAGTTCTTC. Translating gives CASSLDSTGTSFLNEQFF.

This sequence joins TRBV9 and TRBJ2-5, with 10 bases lining up with TRBD2. Germline V gene lookup returns CDR1 SGDLS and CDR2 YYNGEE. Losses at the gene ends were 4 bases for V and 5 bases for J; bases not matched to a gene: 8. The CDR3 totals 15 residues. The CDR3 here is CASSPGSGRAETQYF. CDR3 nucleotides: TGTGCCAGCAGCCCGGGCAGCGGGAGGGCGGAGACCCAGTACTTC.

This clone was found once. The chain recombines TRBV18 with TRBJ2-1, with 9 bases lining up with TRBD2. V shed 2 bases and J 4 bases; nucleotides not matched to a gene: 3. The germline gives CDR1 KGHSH, CDR2 LQKENI. The CDR3 is 15 residues long. The DNA of the CDR3 is TGTGCCAGCTCACCATCTAGCGGGAATTACAATGAGCAGTTCTTC. Its translation is CASSPSSGNYNEQFF.

The chain links TRBV18 to TRBJ2-7; TRBD2 aligns across 8 bases. Germline V gene lookup returns CDR1 KGHSH and CDR2 LQKENI. V lost 3 bases, J lost 4 bases, and 5 bases stayed unmatched. The CDR3 extends over 14 amino acids. CDR3 sequence (DNA): TGTGCCAGCTCACCCGGGGTAGCGGGGTACGAGCAGTACTTC. Protein product: CASSPGVAGYEQYF. The full variable domain, rest sourced from reference TRBV18 and TRBJ2-7, is NAGVMQNPRHLVRRRGQEARLRCSPMKGHSHVYWYRQLPEEGLKFMVYLQKENIIDESGMPKERFSAEFPKEGPSILRIQQVVRGDSAAYFCASSPGVAGYEQYFGPGTRLTVT.

This rearrangement joins TRBV14 to TRBJ2-5; no reliable D call. Trimming took off 5 bases at V and 7 bases at J, with 11 bases between the two ends. Germline CDR1 reads SGHDN; CDR2 reads FVKESK. CDR3 length equals 12 residues. The CDR3: CASSSVRGTQYF. The CDR3 DNA sequence: TGTGCCAGCAGCTCGGTTCGAGGGACCCAGTACTTC.

This rearrangement joins TRBV9 to TRBJ1-1; no firm D call. V lost 1 base, J lost 4 bases, and 17 bases lay in between. Germline CDR1 reads SGDLS; CDR2 reads YYNGEE. CDR3 length: 16 amino acids. CDR3 residues: CASSVLALTGSTEAFF. Written as DNA, the CDR3 is TGTGCCAGCAGCGTACTCGCGTTAACGGGATCCACTGAAGCTTTCTTT.

The rearrangement joins TRBV2 to TRBJ2-2; 8 bases fit TRBD1. V was pared by 7 bases and J by 6 bases, with 7 bases of the junction left unmatched. In germline, CDR1 is SNHLY, CDR2 FYNNEI. This CDR3 is 14 amino acids long. The CDR3 DNA follows: TGTGCCAGCATAGAGGACAGGGAGGCCGGGGAGCTGTTTTTT. Amino acid sequence: CASIEDREAGELFF.